Presented here are 9 T cell receptor beta chains from one specimen sequenced in a study of OX40 agonist ivuxolimab in advanced cancers. Profiled with immunoSEQ multiplex PCR; TCRdb holds only in-frame clones, not every one. The top ten hold almost 9.5% of the sample, which has 25,000 to 30,000 clones, roughly 90% seen once. The sample here was CD4+ or CD8+ T cells sorted from blood, taken in a trial of the OX40 agonist ivuxolimab. These TCRs come from an adult with an advanced solid tumor such as melanoma, head and neck, liver or kidney cancer.

The genes are TRBV7-9 and TRBJ1-6; perhaps TRBD1 as D (5 bases). V shed 2 bases and J shed 10 bases, with 12 bases lying between them. The germline V gene has CDR1 SEHNR and CDR2 FQNEAQ (reference sequence). CDR3 length: 14 residues. CDR3 region: CASSLILQGSPLHF. The CDR3 DNA follows: TGTGCCAGCAGCTTAATCCTCCAGGGATCACCCCTCCACTTT.

V usage is TRBV28 and J usage is TRBJ1-5; 8 bases are shared with TRBD1. V shed 6 bases, J shed 4 bases, and the junction held 11 bases outside the gene matches. CDR3 length equals 16 residues. CDR1 is MDHEN, CDR2 SYDVKM, per germline. The CDR3 sequence: CASSPIRQGRNQPQHF. The CDR3 DNA sequence: TGTGCCAGCAGCCCTATCCGACAGGGGAGGAATCAGCCCCAGCATTTT.

The J gene is TRBJ2-2, the V gene TRBV30; unclear D gene. Trimming left V 0 bases short and J 6 bases short, with 8 bases between. The CDR3 loop spans 13 amino acids. Germline CDR1 GTSNPN, CDR2 SVGIG (reference sequence). CDR3 in DNA: TGTGCCTGGAGTGTACTTAGGTCCGGGGAGCTGTTTTTT. This encodes CAWSVLRSGELFF.

The genes are TRBV6-5 and TRBJ2-2; D call uncertain. This CDR3 contains 12 residues. CDR1 MNHEY and CDR2 SVGAGI come from the germline V gene. Trimming stripped 4 bases from V and 5 bases from J, with 5 bases between. The CDR3 loop is CASSLQTGELFF. DNA of the CDR3: TGTGCCAGCAGTTTGCAGACCGGGGAGCTGTTTTTT.

V and J are TRBV19 and TRBJ2-1, with 11 bases identical to TRBD2. This CDR3 contains 15 residues. Germline CDR1 reads LNHDA; CDR2 reads SQIVND (reference sequence). The V gene end was trimmed by 7 bases and the J gene end by 4 bases; junction bases not matched to a gene: 6. CDR3 in DNA: TGTGCCAGTACCCTGCTAGCGGGAGGATACAATGAGCAGTTCTTC. Protein: CASTLLAGGYNEQFF.

The chain joins TRBV2 to TRBJ1-5; D is uncertain. CDR3 length equals 14 residues. Trimming removed 7 bases at V and 7 bases at J, with 17 bases between. The V gene's germline CDR1 is SNHLY and CDR2 FYNNEI. CDR3 in DNA: TGTGCCAGCACAGTAACCGGGGTTGGGCAGCCCCAGCATTTT. As protein: CASTVTGVGQPQHF.

The rearrangement links TRBV13 to TRBJ1-5, with 8 bases matching TRBD1. The CDR3 extends over 14 amino acids. Per the germline V gene, CDR1 is PRHDT and CDR2 is FYEKMQ (reference sequence). Unmatched junction bases numbered 0, after V lost 0 bases and J lost 5 bases. The CDR3 DNA follows: TGTGCCAGCAGCTTAGGGACAGGGGATCAGCCCCAGCATTTT. Translated: CASSLGTGDQPQHF.

The V and J genes are TRBV29-1 and TRBJ1-1, with 9 bases matching TRBD1. Looked up from germline, CDR1 is SQVTM and CDR2 is ANQGSEA. V was clipped by 7 bases and J by 3 bases; unmatched bases: 6. The CDR3 is made up of 13 amino acids. The CDR3, as DNA: TGCAGCGCTCGGACAGGGGACTACACTGAAGCTTTCTTT. Translated: CSARTGDYTEAFF.

This clone ranks as medium-sized. This sequence joins TRBV4-3 and TRBJ1-1; D unresolved. Trimming took off 2 bases at V and 7 bases at J, with 11 bases between the two ends. Germline lookup yields CDR1 LGHNA and CDR2 YSLEER. CDR3 length equals 13 residues. The CDR3 DNA is TGCGCCAGCAGCCAATCCGGGATAAGTGAAGCTTTCTTT. Translated, it gives CASSQSGISEAFF.